This T cell receptor (beta chain) was sequenced in a study of shared clonotypes between healthy human individuals. Remarks on this clone: Its matching antigen is unknown.

CDR1 and CDR2 (germline): SNHLY, FYNNEI. The germline V and J ends were trimmed by 6 bases and 3 bases, with 15 bases remaining between them. The length of the CDR3 is 15 residues. The study, taken as a whole, reports: Shared clonotypes across all four donors exceeded non-shared ones in generation probability.

Profiled with immunoSEQ multiplex PCR; TCRdb holds only in-frame clones, not every one. The sample consists of some 2.4 million clones, more than 85% of them appearing once. V usage is TRBV2 and J usage is TRBJ1-5, with D possibly TRBD1 on 5 matching bases. The sequence was obtained from a man younger than 30 in good health. Some clones in this sample may be carry-over from other donors' samples. Source material: naive CD4+ T cells from PBMCs. Indicated subset: CD45RA+ positively selected. The CDR3 protein is CASRIGGGDNQPQHF. CDR3 in DNA: TGTGCCAGCAGAATTGGGGGTGGTGACAATCAGCCCCAGCATTTT.